One and the same sample provided the 16 T cell receptor beta chains below, sequenced in a study of identical twins. TCRdb ran MiXCR on the 5' RACE reads and lists one entry per CDR3 protein. This table has more than 400,000 distinct CDR3 sequences, approximately 16% appearing once. This sample was also put to use in a study of yellow fever vaccine responses in identical twins.

Sequencing was performed on CD4+ T cells sorted from blood. The receptors were gathered from a woman aged 18-35 years in good health.

This clonotype was counted ten times or more. This chain joins TRBV29-1 and TRBJ2-3, with D perhaps matching TRBD1 (6 bases). Looked up from germline, CDR1 is SQVTM and CDR2 is ANQGSEA. The CDR3 sequence is 13 residues long. Trimming pared 2 bases from V and 1 base from J, leaving 7 bases between. DNA of the CDR3: TGCAGCGTTGAACCAGGGGGCACAGATACGCAGTATTTT. This encodes CSVEPGGTDTQYF.

This clonotype was detected only a few times. CDR3 sequence: CASSPGLAGETETQYF. The CDR3 region has the DNA TGCGCCAGCAGCCCGGGACTAGCGGGAGAAACAGAGACCCAGTACTTC. This sequence joins TRBV5-1 and TRBJ2-5; TRBD2 matches at 14 bases. J was trimmed by 4 bases and V by 4 bases; bases with no gene match: 6. Germline V CDR1 and CDR2: SGHRS, YFSETQ. The CDR3 totals 16 residues.

The chain links TRBV20-1 to TRBJ2-3; D perhaps matches TRBD2 (5 bases). CDR1 and CDR2 from the germline V gene are DFQATT and SNEGSKA (reference sequence). The germline V and J ends were trimmed by 6 bases and 3 bases, with 16 bases remaining between them. This CDR3 is built from 14 residues. The CDR3 sequence is CSAPPGLRTDTQYF. The CDR3 coding sequence is TGCAGTGCCCCTCCGGGGTTACGGACAGATACGCAGTATTTT.

This clonotype occurred a few times. This chain joins TRBV29-1 and TRBJ2-1, with 10 bases identical to TRBD2. V lost 5 bases, J lost 9 bases, and 7 bases stayed unmatched. The CDR3 covers 13 residues. In germline, CDR1 is SQVTM, CDR2 ANQGSEA. CDR3 sequence reads: CSVFVSGRLEQFF. The CDR3 nucleotides read TGCAGCGTTTTCGTTAGCGGGAGGCTTGAGCAGTTCTTC.

This clonotype came up a few times. The V gene is TRBV29-1, the J gene TRBJ1-1; weak D call: TRBD1 (6 bases). Trimming shortened V by 7 bases and J by 1 base, and 10 bases separated the two germline ends. Germline CDR1 is SQVTM and CDR2 is ANQGSEA. This CDR3 spans 12 amino acids. This CDR3 is CSAGQKNTEAFF. The CDR3 coding sequence is TGCAGCGCAGGACAGAAGAACACTGAAGCTTTCTTT.

This clonotype was seen many times. The chain uses TRBV12-3 or TRBV12-4 and TRBJ2-3; maybe TRBD1 (6 bases). This CDR3 is built from 16 residues. V lost 2 bases and J lost 0, with 12 bases in between. This CDR3 reads CASSLSGQISTDTQYF. The DNA of the CDR3 is TGTGCCAGCAGTTTAAGTGGACAGATAAGCACAGATACGCAGTATTTT.

The chain links TRBV5-1 to TRBJ2-7; perhaps D is TRBD1 or TRBD2 (5 bases each). CDR1 is SGHRS and CDR2 is YFSETQ in the germline V gene. CDR3 length: 14 residues. V was shortened by 4 bases and J by 7 bases, with 18 bases between the two germline ends. CDR3 in DNA: TGCGCCAGCAGCCTGGGGGACCTTATCCGGGAGCAGTACTTC. As protein: CASSLGDLIREQYF.

The chain has TRBV20-1 and TRBJ2-7; perhaps TRBD1 as D (5 bases). From germline, CDR1 is DFQATT and CDR2 SNEGSKA (reference sequence). The CDR3 has 14 amino acids. Trimming left V 4 bases short and J 3 bases short, with 16 bases between. CDR3 residues: CSAINAAQGYEQYV. The CDR3 nucleotides are TGCAGTGCTATAAACGCCGCCCAGGGCTACGAGCAGTACGTC.

In its sample, this clonotype was seen a few times. The CDR3 loop is CASSLASGTVEQYF. The CDR3 bases are TGTGCCAGCAGCTTAGCATCCGGGACTGTGGAGCAGTACTTC. The J gene is TRBJ2-7, the V gene TRBV7-9; D may be TRBD2 (6 bases). This CDR3 comprises 14 residues. Germline loops: CDR1 SEHNR, CDR2 FQNEAQ (reference sequence). With 0 bases removed from V and 7 bases from J, the gap between germline ends came to 13 bases.

The table lists this clonotype with a few counts. V is TRBV27 and J is TRBJ2-7; 12 nucleotides agree with TRBD1. Germline V gene data show CDR1 as MNHEY and CDR2 as SMNVEV (reference sequence). The J segment lost 4 bases and the V segment lost 5 bases, leaving 6 bases of the junction unmatched. The CDR3 consists of 15 residues. The chain's CDR3 is CASSHLGQGAYEQYF. The DNA of the CDR3 is TGTGCCAGCAGTCACCTGGGACAGGGGGCTTACGAGCAGTACTTC.

This clonotype was observed a few times. The germline gene is not matched at one end of the junction; a read error may be the cause. This chain connects TRBV5-1 to TRBJ2-1; 9 bases agree with TRBD2. This CDR3 is 13 amino acids long. Germline V lookup: CDR1 SGHRS, CDR2 YFSETQ. This CDR3 reads CASGGRAYDEQFF. The DNA of the CDR3 is TGCGCCAGCGGCGGGAGGGCCTACGATGAGCAGTTCTTC.

The V and J genes are TRBV20-1 and TRBJ2-1; TRBD2 matches 7 bases. V trimming: 1 base; J trimming: 0 bases; junction bases outside the gene matches: 3. This CDR3 has 15 amino acids. The germline V gene encodes CDR1 DFQATT and CDR2 SNEGSKA (reference sequence). The CDR3 region is CSARARGSSYNEQFF. In DNA form, the CDR3 reads TGCAGTGCTAGAGCGCGGGGGAGCTCCTACAATGAGCAGTTCTTC.

V and J are TRBV7-6 and TRBJ1-5; D remains unclear. The CDR3 runs to 15 residues. The germline V and J ends were trimmed by 1 base and 2 bases, with 9 bases remaining between them. Germline assignment: CDR1 SGHVS and CDR2 FNYEAQ. The CDR3 loop is CASSLGDAGNQPQHF. CDR3 sequence (DNA): TGTGCCAGCAGCTTAGGAGACGCCGGCAATCAGCCCCAGCATTTT.

This clonotype was detected a few times. This chain joins TRBV10-3 and TRBJ2-2; 9 bases are shared with TRBD1. V gave up 6 bases and J gave up 5 bases; unmatched junction bases: 7. This CDR3 spans 15 amino acids. Germline loops: CDR1 ENHRY, CDR2 SYGVKD. The CDR3 spells CAIRGQGFGTGELFF. CDR3 DNA sequence: TGTGCCATCAGAGGACAGGGGTTCGGTACCGGGGAGCTGTTTTTT.

The CDR3 nucleotides read TGTGCCACCAGCAGAGGGGACAGGCTGATCACAGATACGCAGTATTTT. Translating it yields CATSRGDRLITDTQYF. J is TRBJ2-3 and V is TRBV15; 8 bases align to TRBD1. The CDR3 is made up of 16 amino acids. V shed 1 base, J shed 2 bases, and the junction held 5 bases outside the gene matches. In germline, CDR1 is LNHNV, CDR2 YYDKDF (reference sequence).

The chain is built from TRBV5-1 and TRBJ2-2; 12 positions match TRBD2. Germline CDR1 SGHRS, CDR2 YFSETQ. V lost 0 bases and J lost 6; bases outside the gene matches: 6. This CDR3 is 17 amino acids long. CDR3 protein: CASSLEDPSGRAGELFF. The CDR3 DNA is TGCGCCAGCAGCTTGGAAGACCCTAGCGGGAGGGCCGGGGAGCTGTTTTTT.